Presented here are 17 T cell receptor beta chains from one specimen sequenced in a study of cytomegalovirus exposure and HLA in healthy donors. PCR used 60 Vbeta primers and 13 Jbeta primers. Method: immunoSEQ multiplex PCR; TCRdb's copy keeps in-frame clones and lacks some. The sample has 190,000 or so clones, around three quarters seen once. The sample was PBMCs. Receptors were obtained from a boy under 18 in good health and CMV-seronegative.

This chain connects TRBV2 to TRBJ2-1, with 11 bases lining up with TRBD2. The J segment lost 8 bases and the V segment lost 3 bases, leaving 9 bases of the junction unmatched. Per germline, CDR1 SNHLY and CDR2 FYNNEI. The CDR3 covers 16 residues. The CDR3 coding sequence is TGTGCCAGCAGTGACCTTACTAGCGGGAGAATCTATGAGCAGTTCTTC. It is translated as CASSDLTSGRIYEQFF.

This chain links TRBV7-2 with TRBJ1-3; D is uncertain. Germline CDR1 SGHTA, CDR2 FQGNSA. Trimming pared 5 bases from V and 4 bases from J, leaving 15 bases between. CDR3 length: 15 amino acids. The CDR3 is CASSLGRSGGNTIYF. CDR3 DNA: TGTGCCAGCAGCCTCGGACGGAGCGGGGGAAACACCATATATTTT.

The V call is TRBV9, the J call TRBJ2-5, with 9 bases that match TRBD1. The CDR3 spans 16 residues. Trimming removed 0 bases from V and 4 bases from J; junction bases left unmatched: 7. The germline gives CDR1 SGDLS, CDR2 YYNGEE. CDR3 DNA: TGTGCCAGCAGCGTAGAGGCGACAGGGGGGGGAGAGACCCAGTACTTC. This encodes CASSVEATGGGETQYF.

The J gene is TRBJ2-2, the V gene TRBV19; TRBD1 matches 7 bases. The CDR3 has 13 amino acids. V lost 3 bases to trimming and J lost 10 bases; unmatched junction nucleotides: 5. Germline CDR1 LNHDA, CDR2 SQIVND (reference sequence). In nucleotides, the CDR3 is TGTGCCAGTAGTATTAACAGGGGTTCGGAGCTGTTTTTT. Translating gives CASSINRGSELFF. Drawing the rest from reference TRBV19 and TRBJ2-2, the complete variable domain is DGGITQSPKYLFRKEGQNVTLSCEQNLNHDAMYWYRQDPGQGLRLIYYSQIVNDFQKGDIAEGYSVSREKKESFPLTVTSAQKNPTAFYLCASSINRGSELFFGEGSRLTVL.

The V and J genes are TRBV6-4 and TRBJ2-3; D not certain. This CDR3 region has 15 residues. Trimming took 2 bases from V and 4 from J, leaving 13 bases between them. Germline V gene data show CDR1 as MRHNA and CDR2 as SNTAGT. CDR3 sequence: CASSDTPERSDTQYF. Written as DNA, the CDR3 is TGTGCCAGCAGTGACACCCCGGAGAGGTCAGATACGCAGTATTTT.

The sample holds a few counts of this clone. This chain connects TRBV6-1 to TRBJ2-2; 10 nucleotides align to TRBD2. V shed 6 bases, J shed 5 bases, and the junction held 6 bases outside the gene matches. The CDR3 is 15 amino acids. Germline V lookup: CDR1 MNHNS, CDR2 SASEGT. CDR3 protein: CASRPSGSGTGELFF. DNA of the CDR3: TGTGCCAGCAGACCTAGCGGGAGTGGGACCGGGGAGCTGTTTTTT.

Here the CDR3 reads CASSQAFFRGTETQYF. The CDR3 nucleotides are TGCGCCAGCAGCCAAGCTTTCTTCAGGGGGACAGAGACCCAGTACTTC. This chain joins TRBV4-1 and TRBJ2-5; 7 nucleotides line up with TRBD1. The CDR3 extends over 16 amino acids. J lost 4 bases, V lost 1 base, and 9 bases had no gene match. The germline V gene encodes CDR1 MGHRA and CDR2 YSYEKL.

The chain carries TRBV29-1 and TRBJ2-7, with 13 bases that match TRBD2. V gave up 4 bases and J gave up 3 bases; unmatched junction bases: 3. Germline V CDR1 and CDR2: SQVTM, ANQGSEA. The CDR3 covers 14 residues. The CDR3 DNA reads TGCAGCGTTGCCGGGACTAGCGGGGACTACGAGCAGTACTTC. Translation gives CSVAGTSGDYEQYF.

The chain has TRBV7-8 and TRBJ1-5; 8 bases map to TRBD1. This CDR3 contains 15 residues. Losses at the gene ends were 5 bases for V and 6 bases for J; bases not matched to a gene: 9. The V gene's germline CDR1 is SGHVS and CDR2 FQNEAQ. CDR3 residues: CASSPRTGNAQPQHF. As DNA, the CDR3 is TGTGCCAGCAGCCCCCGGACAGGGAACGCTCAGCCCCAGCATTTT.

This chain uses TRBV7-8 with TRBJ1-2, with 8 positions matching TRBD1. This CDR3 contains 13 residues. V was pared by 1 base and J by 5 bases, with 0 bases of the junction left unmatched. CDR1 and CDR2 from the germline V gene are SGHVS and FQNEAQ. The CDR3 spells CASSLDRGYGYTF. For the CDR3, the DNA is TGTGCCAGCAGCTTAGACAGGGGGTATGGCTACACCTTC. The full variable domain, its missing parts supplied by reference TRBV7-8 and TRBJ1-2, is GAGVSQSPRYKVAKRGQDVALRCDPISGHVSLFWYQQALGQGPEFLTYFQNEAQLDKSGLPSDRFFAERPEGSVSTLKIQRTQQEDSAVYLCASSLDRGYGYTFGSGTRLTVV.

This chain connects TRBV25-1 to TRBJ1-1; D is possibly TRBD1 (6 bases). This CDR3 is built from 14 residues. Trimming pared 2 bases from V and 4 bases from J, leaving 11 bases between. The germline CDR1 and CDR2 sequences are MGHDK and SYGVNS. The CDR3 coding sequence is TGTGCCAGCAGTGAAGTTGACAGGTTCACTGAAGCTTTCTTT. As protein: CASSEVDRFTEAFF.

CDR3 protein: CASSPERETYNEQFF. DNA for the CDR3: TGCGCCAGCAGCCCCGAGCGGGAGACCTACAATGAGCAGTTCTTC. The rearrangement joins TRBV4-1 to TRBJ2-1; 8 bases match TRBD2. Per germline, CDR1 MGHRA and CDR2 YSYEKL. The V gene end was trimmed by 4 bases and the J gene end by 2 bases; junction bases not matched to a gene: 4. The CDR3 is made up of 15 amino acids.

The J gene is TRBJ2-5, the V gene TRBV11-2; TRBD2 matches at 7 bases. The end of the DNA fits TRBJ2-7 better, so the J call may be wrong. Germline values: CDR1 SGHAT, CDR2 FQNNGV. The CDR3 contains 14 residues. CDR3 nucleotide sequence: TGTGCCAGCAGCTTCCGGGACTACGGGCACGAGCAGTACTTC. Its protein is CASSFRDYGHEQYF.

The chain uses TRBV30 and TRBJ1-5; D remains unclear. The CDR3 sequence is 13 residues long. Germline CDR1 GTSNPN, CDR2 SVGIG (reference sequence). The ends were cut back, 2 bases at V and 4 bases at J, with 9 bases in the middle. CDR3 coding DNA: TGTGCCTGGAGTCCGGGGTTTAATCAGCCCCAGCATTTT. It specifies CAWSPGFNQPQHF.

This clone turned up a few times. The chain joins TRBV7-3 to TRBJ2-7; D perhaps matches TRBD1 (5 bases). The V end was cut by 1 base, the J end by 1 base, with 11 bases between. The CDR3 runs to 15 residues. Germline V CDR1 and CDR2: SGHTA, FQGTGA. The CDR3 DNA reads as TGTGCCAGCAGCTTAAGCCCAGGGCCGTCCTACGAGCAGTACTTC. Encoded protein: CASSLSPGPSYEQYF.

Concerning this clone itself: The junction departs from the called germline gene at one end, perhaps through a read error. The chain carries TRBV4-3 and TRBJ2-7; the D gene is possibly TRBD2 (6 bases). This CDR3 comprises 13 residues. Germline V CDR1 and CDR2: LGHNA, YSLEER. CDR3 coding DNA: TGCGCCAGCGCTAGCGAACAATCCTACGTGCAGTACTTC. It translates to CASASEQSYVQYF.

The rearrangement uses TRBV11-3 and TRBJ2-3; 9 bases are shared with TRBD2. The CDR3 extends over 19 amino acids. V dropped 1 base and J dropped 2; count of bases not matched to a gene: 13. The germline V gene has CDR1 SGHNT and CDR2 YENEEA. CDR3 loop: CASSLGVRWTSEDTDTQYF. Here the CDR3 DNA reads TGTGCCAGCAGCTTAGGGGTACGCTGGACTAGCGAGGACACAGATACGCAGTATTTT.